This T cell receptor (beta chain) comes out of a study of regulatory T cells in long-lasting Graves disease. Indicated time point: newly diagnosed GD, antithyroid drugs for less than 3 months. From PBMCs, RNA was extracted and then used to make the TCR library. Looked up from germline, CDR1 is SGHVS and CDR2 is FQNEAQ. The CDR3 spans 14 residues. V was trimmed by 1 base and J by 0 bases, leaving 7 bases between them. CDR3-region Arm-PCR and iRepertoire HTBI primers produced the TCR beta libraries. One entry per CDR3 protein results from TCRdb running MiXCR on the multiplex PCR reads. The data show around 250,000 distinct CDR3 sequences, around 18% seen once. This clonotype was seen ten or more times. The same data also contributed to another study, on T cells in Graves' hyperthyroidism and ophthalmopathy.

This specimen consisted of peripheral blood mononuclear cells (PBMCs), obtained at new diagnosis, from a patient treated with antithyroid drugs. The receptor was derived from a woman in her 30s with Graves disease. The rearrangement joins TRBV7-8 to TRBJ2-7; D might be TRBD1 (5 bases). The DNA for the CDR3 is TGTGCCAGCAGCTTAGTTCAGGGCTCCTACGAGCAGTACTTC. Amino acids: CASSLVQGSYEQYF.